This T cell receptor (beta chain) came from a study of Ad26.COV2.S vaccination and SARS-CoV-2 variants. Noted treatment: roughly 20 received Ad26.COV2.S at low or high dose, single or two shots; 5 received placebo; per-sample allocation not given. On day 63 after the first injection, vaccine and placebo recipients gave samples. Between the trimmed V and J ends, which lost 6 bases and 4 bases, there was a span of 21 bases. Germline V gene lookup returns CDR1 MDHEN and CDR2 SYDVKM. CDR3 length: 16 residues. Only in-frame clones appear in the TCRdb table, and some are missing; sequencing was by immunoSEQ multiplex PCR. The sample lists 500,000 or so clones, 89% occurring once.

The TCR originated in a person between 18 and 59 years old who received the Ad26.COV2.S COVID-19 vaccine or a placebo. J is TRBJ1-1 and V is TRBV28, with a weak D call TRBD1 (6 bases). The specimen comprised peripheral blood, sampled in a trial of Ad26.COV2.S vaccine versus placebo. The CDR3 region is CASSGSLGRGGTEAFF. The CDR3 DNA follows: TGTGCCAGCAGCGGGTCTCTTGGACGAGGGGGCACTGAAGCTTTCTTT.